These 12 T cell receptor beta chains were sequenced from one sample in a study of T-cell memory formation after mild COVID-19. From the 5' RACE reads, TCRdb called clonotypes with MiXCR, one entry per CDR3 protein. The sample contains approximately 270,000 distinct CDR3 sequences, about 17% of which appear only once. The specimen was PBMCs or a T cell subset sorted from them (not recorded which). These receptor sequences come from a man aged 18 to 30 who had mild COVID-19 (a few samples of this study predate the infection). Cell type and time point are not known.

This clonotype was recorded once. V is TRBV4-3 and J is TRBJ2-3; 9 nucleotides agree with TRBD2. V lost 0 bases and J lost 4; bases outside the gene matches: 8. The CDR3 contains 17 residues. Germline V gene data show CDR1 as LGHNA and CDR2 as YSLEER. For the CDR3, the DNA is TGCGCCAGCAGCCAAGAAGAATCTAGCGGGGAGCCAGATACGCAGTATTTT. It translates to CASSQEESSGEPDTQYF.

The V and J genes are TRBV7-2 and TRBJ2-3; 10 bases agree with TRBD2. Losses at the gene ends were 5 bases for V and 0 bases for J; bases not matched to a gene: 8. This CDR3 is built from 17 residues. CDR1 is SGHTA and CDR2 is FQGNSA in the germline V gene. CDR3 loop: CASSPSERGGSTDTQYF. As DNA, the CDR3 is TGTGCCAGCAGCCCCAGTGAGCGGGGGGGAAGCACAGATACGCAGTATTTT.

This chain joins TRBV20-1 and TRBJ2-7; 8 bases are a match to TRBD1. The trim removed 6 bases at V and 5 bases at J, leaving 6 bases unmatched. The CDR3 totals 12 residues. Germline CDR1 and CDR2: DFQATT and SNEGSKA (reference sequence). CDR3 protein: CSAGQGRNEQYF. CDR3 DNA: TGCAGTGCCGGACAGGGTCGGAACGAGCAGTACTTC.

The V gene is TRBV20-1, the J gene TRBJ1-1, with D perhaps matching TRBD1 (6 bases). This CDR3 is built from 16 residues. Germline CDR1 and CDR2: DFQATT and SNEGSKA (reference sequence). V lost 0 bases, J lost 1 base, and 15 bases lay in between. CDR3 sequence (DNA): TGCAGTGCTAGAGATAGAAGGGGGAGCCAGAACACTGAAGCTTTCTTT. It translates to CSARDRRGSQNTEAFF.

This clonotype was seen a few times. This chain connects TRBV4-2 to TRBJ1-6; D uncertain. Looked up from germline, CDR1 is LGHNA and CDR2 is YNFKEQ. Trimming removed 3 bases at V and 6 bases at J, with 9 bases between. The CDR3 is 14 amino acids. CDR3 nucleotide sequence: TGTGCCAGCAGCCAGGAGCCGGTTAATTCACCCCTCCACTTT. Residues: CASSQEPVNSPLHF.

CDR3 sequence (DNA): TGTGCCAGCAGCTTAAACCTGGACTATTCTTTGAGGGGGGAGCAGTTCTTC. Residues: CASSLNLDYSLRGEQFF. The chain recombines TRBV7-3 with TRBJ2-1; possibly TRBD1 or TRBD2 for D (6 bases each). The CDR3 has 17 amino acids. Between the trimmed V and J ends, which lost 1 base and 10 bases, there was a span of 23 bases. The germline V gene has CDR1 SGHTA and CDR2 FQGTGA.

The table lists this clonotype with many counts. The V gene is TRBV5-6, the J gene TRBJ2-1; the D gene is possibly TRBD1 (6 bases). The CDR3 length is 15 residues. V was trimmed by 2 bases and J by 9 bases, leaving 18 bases between them. In germline, CDR1 is SGHDT, CDR2 YYEEEE. The CDR3 nucleotides are TGTGCCAGCAGCTTCATCGACAGGATCTCCGCTGAGCAGTTCTTC. Protein: CASSFIDRISAEQFF.

This clonotype was seen a few times. This chain joins TRBV10-3 and TRBJ2-5; 10 positions match TRBD1. V shed 6 bases and J 5 bases; nucleotides not matched to a gene: 6. The CDR3 runs 14 residues. CDR1 is ENHRY and CDR2 is SYGVKD in the germline V gene. Here the CDR3 reads CAIRSGTGVETQYF. The DNA of the CDR3 is TGTGCCATCAGATCCGGGACAGGGGTGGAGACCCAGTACTTC.

This rearrangement joins TRBV5-6 to TRBJ2-5; 10 bases match TRBD2. The CDR3 totals 16 residues. In germline, CDR1 is SGHDT, CDR2 YYEEEE. The V gene end was trimmed by 1 base and the J gene end by 7 bases; junction bases not matched to a gene: 10. The CDR3 reads CASSLFSGRPRGTQYF. The CDR3 bases are TGTGCCAGCAGCTTGTTTAGCGGGAGGCCTCGGGGGACCCAGTACTTC.

A few counts support this clonotype. The chain links TRBV12-5 to TRBJ2-3; a possible D gene is TRBD1 (6 bases). The CDR3 has 14 amino acids. Germline CDR1 and CDR2: LGHNT and FRNRAP. The ends were cut back, 1 base at V and 1 base at J, with 6 bases in the middle. The CDR3 coding sequence is TGTGCTAGTGGTTTGGGACAGGGCACAGATACGCAGTATTTT. Translated: CASGLGQGTDTQYF.

V usage is TRBV6-5 and J usage is TRBJ2-5; no reliable D call. Trimming left V 8 bases short and J 5 bases short, with 15 bases between. The length of the CDR3 is 13 residues. CDR1 is MNHEY, CDR2 SVGAGI, per germline. This CDR3 reads CASRRGSLETQYF. The CDR3 nucleotides are TGTGCCAGCCGACGAGGTAGCTTGGAGACCCAGTACTTC.

The sample holds a few counts of this clonotype. The chain has TRBV6-5 and TRBJ2-3; weak D call: TRBD2 (7 bases). Trimming stripped 5 bases from V and 0 bases from J, with 18 bases between. The length of the CDR3 is 17 residues. From germline, CDR1 is MNHEY and CDR2 SVGAGI. As DNA, the CDR3 is TGTGCCAGCAGTCGGGGGGCCGTAACCCCTAGCACAGATACGCAGTATTTT. This translates into CASSRGAVTPSTDTQYF.